This TCR beta chain appears in the sequencing data of a study of blood T cells in healthy people across ages. Points on this clonotype: The target antigen is unknown.

Findings and limits, study-wide: CMV status of donors was not determined, possibly confounding expanded clonotype changes.

With 2 bases removed from V and 8 bases from J, the gap between germline ends came to 9 bases. CDR1 is MNHNY, CDR2 SVGAGI, per germline (reference sequence). The CDR3 loop spans 12 amino acids. It was with a sample-barcoded 5' primer and a J-beta primer mix that a second PCR of about 7 to 12 cycles was run. Each of the cDNA molecules was tagged by a template-switch adaptor with 12 random nucleotides. TCRdb redid the calling of the 5' RACE reads with MiXCR, one entry per CDR3 protein. The data contain 1.5 million or so distinct CDR3 sequences, less than 45% of them seen just once; the ten biggest clones take up 4%.

This receptor was obtained from a woman between 18 and 29 years old in good health. This chain joins TRBV6-6 and TRBJ1-2; D gene uncertain. The sample was blood. CDR3 loop: CASSYGGIGYTF. CDR3 sequence (DNA): TGTGCCAGCAGTTACGGAGGGATCGGCTACACCTTC.